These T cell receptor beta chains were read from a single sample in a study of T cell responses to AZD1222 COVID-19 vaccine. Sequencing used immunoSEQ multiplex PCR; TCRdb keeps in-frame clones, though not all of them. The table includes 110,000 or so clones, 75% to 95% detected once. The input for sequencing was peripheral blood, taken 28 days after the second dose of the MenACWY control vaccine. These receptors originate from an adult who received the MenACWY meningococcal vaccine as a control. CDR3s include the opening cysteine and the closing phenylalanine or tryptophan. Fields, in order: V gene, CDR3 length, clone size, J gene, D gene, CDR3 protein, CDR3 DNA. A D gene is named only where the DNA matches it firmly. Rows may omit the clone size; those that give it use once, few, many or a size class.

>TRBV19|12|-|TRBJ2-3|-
CVTTGGTDTQYF
TGTGTCACTACGGGAGGCACAGATACGCAGTATTTT
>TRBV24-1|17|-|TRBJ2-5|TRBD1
CATSGGLTGYGQETQYF
TGTGCCACCAGTGGCGGTCTGACAGGGTACGGTCAAGAGACCCAGTACTTC
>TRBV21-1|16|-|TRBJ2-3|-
CASSKDGTGFTDTQYF
TGTGCCAGCAGCAAAGATGGGACAGGGTTCACAGATACGCAGTATTTT
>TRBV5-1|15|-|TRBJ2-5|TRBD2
CASSGGTTLEETQYF
TGCGCCAGCAGCGGCGGGACTACCCTGGAAGAGACCCAGTACTTC
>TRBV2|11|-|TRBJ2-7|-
CASMGREKQYF
TGTGCCAGCATGGGCAGGGAAAAACAGTACTTC
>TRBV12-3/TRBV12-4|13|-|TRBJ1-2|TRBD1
CASSFPGQFVYTF
TGTGCCAGCAGTTTTCCGGGACAGTTTGTCTACACCTTC
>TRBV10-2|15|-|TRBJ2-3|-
CASLWGQPFTDTQYF
TGCGCCAGCTTGTGGGGACAACCCTTCACAGATACGCAGTATTTT
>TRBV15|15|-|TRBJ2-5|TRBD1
CATSRQGRTQETQYF
TGTGCCACCAGCCGACAGGGGCGCACCCAAGAGACCCAGTACTTC
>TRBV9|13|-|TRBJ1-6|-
CASSVAGNSPLHF
TGTGCCAGCAGCGTAGCGGGGAATTCACCCCTCCACTTT
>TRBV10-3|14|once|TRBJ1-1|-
CAISEPSKAGEAFF
TGTGCCATCAGTGAGCCGTCCAAGGCTGGTGAAGCTTTCTTT
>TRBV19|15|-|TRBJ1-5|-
CASSTLGLQYQPQHF
TGTGCCAGTAGTACGCTGGGACTCCAATATCAGCCCCAGCATTTT
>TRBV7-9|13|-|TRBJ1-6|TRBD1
CASGGTGGPPLHF
TGTGCCAGCGGGGGGACAGGGGGGCCACCCCTCCACTTT
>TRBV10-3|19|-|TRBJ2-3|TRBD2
CAISESLVLAGPSTDTQYF
TGTGCCATCAGTGAGTCTCTAGTCCTAGCGGGGCCTAGCACAGATACGCAGTATTTT
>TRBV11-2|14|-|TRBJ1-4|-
CASSLRATNEKLFF
TGTGCCAGCAGCTTGAGGGCAACTAATGAAAAACTGTTTTTT
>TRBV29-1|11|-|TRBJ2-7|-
CSVSRGGEQYF
TGCAGCGTATCCAGGGGTGGTGAGCAGTACTTC
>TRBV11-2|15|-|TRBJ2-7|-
CASSLDLMDSYEQYF
TGTGCCAGCAGCTTAGATCTTATGGACTCCTACGAGCAGTACTTC
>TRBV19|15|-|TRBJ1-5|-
CASSIGSGGNQPQHF
TGTGCCAGTAGTATAGGAAGCGGGGGAAATCAGCCCCAGCATTTT
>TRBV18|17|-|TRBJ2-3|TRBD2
CASSPRRTSGDTDTQYF
TGTGCCAGCTCACCACGTAGGACTAGCGGCGACACAGATACGCAGTATTTT
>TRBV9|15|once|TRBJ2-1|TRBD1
CASSPRQGANNEQFF
TGTGCCAGCAGCCCCAGACAGGGAGCGAACAATGAGCAGTTCTTC
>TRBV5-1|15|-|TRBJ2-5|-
CASSLEGPYQETQYF
TGCGCCAGCAGCTTGGAGGGACCGTACCAAGAGACCCAGTACTTC
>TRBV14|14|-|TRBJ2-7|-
CASSQFVGGVKQYF
TGTGCCAGCAGCCAATTCGTAGGGGGGGTTAAGCAGTACTTC
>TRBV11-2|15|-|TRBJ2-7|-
CASSPSSGLRYEQYF
TGTGCCAGCAGCCCCTCTTCAGGGCTTCGCTACGAGCAGTACTTC
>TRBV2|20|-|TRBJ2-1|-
CASSSLQWGGAPSSYNEQFF
TGTGCCAGCAGTTCTCTCCAGTGGGGCGGGGCGCCGAGCTCCTACAATGAGCAGTTCTTC
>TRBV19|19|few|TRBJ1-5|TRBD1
CASSARGTGGLYSNQPQHF
TGTGCCAGTAGTGCCAGAGGGACAGGGGGCCTATATAGCAATCAGCCCCAGCATTTT
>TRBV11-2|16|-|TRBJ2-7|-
CASSAGRWALYYEQYF
TGTGCCAGCAGCGCAGGAAGATGGGCCTTGTACTACGAGCAGTACTTC
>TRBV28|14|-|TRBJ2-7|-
CASNPSKGAYEQYF
TGTGCCAGCAATCCCAGTAAGGGGGCCTACGAGCAGTACTTC
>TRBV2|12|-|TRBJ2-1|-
CASSEQGGEQFF
TGTGCCAGCAGTGAACAAGGCGGAGAGCAGTTCTTC
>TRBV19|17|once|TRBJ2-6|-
CASSTNLGALWANVLTF
TGTGCCAGTAGTACCAACCTAGGAGCTCTATGGGCCAACGTCCTGACTTTC
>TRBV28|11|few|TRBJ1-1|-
CASSFTTEAFF
TGTGCCAGCAGTTTTACCACTGAAGCTTTCTTT
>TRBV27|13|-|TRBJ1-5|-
CASSLLANQPQHF
TGTGCCAGCAGTTTATTGGCAAATCAGCCCCAGCATTTT
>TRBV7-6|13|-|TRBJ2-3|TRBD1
CASSLLPGTGEYF
TGTGCCAGCAGCTTACTCCCCGGGACAGGGGAATATTTT
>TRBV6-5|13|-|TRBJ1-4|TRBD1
CASAQGAQEKLFF
TGTGCCAGCGCACAGGGGGCACAAGAAAAACTGTTTTTT
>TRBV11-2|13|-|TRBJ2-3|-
CASSLGYTDTQYF
TGTGCCAGCAGCTTGGGATACACAGATACGCAGTATTTT
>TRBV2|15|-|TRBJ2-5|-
CASSLVRGPQETQYF
TGTGCCAGCAGCCTCGTTCGAGGACCCCAAGAGACCCAGTACTTC
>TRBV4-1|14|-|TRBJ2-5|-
CASSQVPRGETQYF
TGCGCCAGCAGCCAGGTCCCAAGGGGAGAGACCCAGTACTTC
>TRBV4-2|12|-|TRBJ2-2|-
CASSQLAGELFF
TGTGCCAGCAGCCAACTGGCCGGGGAGCTGTTTTTT
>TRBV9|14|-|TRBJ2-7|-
CASSVGGRGYEQYF
TGTGCCAGCAGCGTGGGGGGCAGGGGGTACGAGCAGTACTTC